A single sample gave rise to the 19 T cell receptor beta chains below, sequenced in a study of blood T cell repertoires in COVID-19. Clones were read by immunoSEQ multiplex PCR, and TCRdb kept only the in-frame ones, dropping some. The sample lists more than 250,000 clones, 80% to 90% occurring once. The source material was PBMCs or T cells enriched from blood (not recorded which). These receptors were collected from a man between 25 and 39 years old who had recovered from COVID-19.

The chain carries TRBV24-1 and TRBJ1-2, with D perhaps matching TRBD1 (6 bases). The CDR3 covers 16 residues. V shed 5 bases and J shed 1 base, with 16 bases lying between them. The germline V gene encodes CDR1 KGHDR and CDR2 SFDVKD. CDR3 DNA: TGTGCCACCAGTGCCGGGGACATCCCTAGTAACTATGGCTACACCTTC. Protein: CATSAGDIPSNYGYTF.

The chain carries TRBV29-1 and TRBJ1-2, with TRBD1 identical over 7 bases. The CDR3 is made up of 13 amino acids. The germline gives CDR1 SQVTM, CDR2 ANQGSEA. The junction had 12 bases not matched to a gene; V was cut back by 6 bases and J by 8 bases. The CDR3, as DNA: TGCAGCGTCGGGGGACAGTGGGGCGAGGGCTACACCTTC. Protein sequence: CSVGGQWGEGYTF.

The V call is TRBV19, the J call TRBJ1-2; 8 bases are a match to TRBD1. CDR1 and CDR2 (germline): LNHDA, SQIVND (reference sequence). The trim removed 7 bases at V and 3 bases at J, leaving 7 bases unmatched. There are 14 residues in the CDR3. This CDR3 reads CASISDRADYGYTF. In nucleotides, the CDR3 is TGTGCCAGTATCTCGGACAGGGCTGACTATGGCTACACCTTC. Looking up the rest from reference TRBV19 and TRBJ1-2 gives the full variable domain: DGGITQSPKYLFRKEGQNVTLSCEQNLNHDAMYWYRQDPGQGLRLIYYSQIVNDFQKGDIAEGYSVSREKKESFPLTVTSAQKNPTAFYLCASISDRADYGYTFGSGTRLTVV.

The V and J genes are TRBV2 and TRBJ2-3; D is possibly TRBD1 (6 bases). Trimming removed 6 bases at V and 4 bases at J, with 14 bases between. The CDR3 totals 14 residues. Germline CDR1 is SNHLY and CDR2 is FYNNEI. CDR3 in DNA: TGTGCCAGCAGCGATCTAGGGGGATCAGATACGCAGTATTTT. This gives the protein CASSDLGGSDTQYF.

J is TRBJ2-6 and V is TRBV5-1; 7 bases line up with TRBD1. V shed 0 bases, J shed 3 bases, and the junction held 6 bases outside the gene matches. Germline CDR1 reads SGHRS; CDR2 reads YFSETQ. This CDR3 spans 17 amino acids. This chain's CDR3 is CASSLAGGLGGANVLTF. The CDR3 DNA is TGCGCCAGCAGCTTGGCAGGGGGTCTAGGTGGGGCCAACGTCCTGACTTTC.

The CDR3 bases are TGTGCCACCAGCAGAAGCCGACTAGCGGGGCGCGAGCAGTACTTC. It translates to CATSRSRLAGREQYF. V is TRBV15 and J is TRBJ2-7; TRBD2 matches at 11 bases. V was pared by 2 bases and J by 6 bases, with 6 bases of the junction left unmatched. The CDR3 is 15 residues long. Looked up from germline, CDR1 is LNHNV and CDR2 is YYDKDF (reference sequence).

This clone was observed a single time. This chain uses TRBV7-2 with TRBJ1-5, with 7 bases that match TRBD1. CDR1 and CDR2 from the germline V gene are SGHTA and FQGNSA. Germline trimming cut 6 bases from V and 4 bases from J; bases unmatched to any gene: 6. This CDR3 is built from 14 residues. CDR3 amino acids: CASRGPGGNQPQHF. As DNA, the CDR3 is TGTGCCAGCAGAGGGCCAGGGGGAAATCAGCCCCAGCATTTT.

The chain couples TRBV7-9 to TRBJ2-5; no firm D call. Germline V lookup: CDR1 SEHNR, CDR2 FQNEAQ (reference sequence). Trimming pared 2 bases from V and 1 base from J, leaving 8 bases between. The CDR3 extends over 14 amino acids. Here the CDR3 reads CASSLSRGQETQYF. The DNA of the CDR3 is TGTGCCAGCAGCTTAAGTAGAGGCCAAGAGACCCAGTACTTC.

The chain recombines TRBV7-9 with TRBJ1-2, with 8 bases fitting TRBD1. The CDR3 covers 14 residues. The germline CDR1 and CDR2 sequences are SEHNR and FQNEAQ (reference sequence). Unmatched junction bases numbered 1, after V lost 0 bases and J lost 4 bases. CDR3 sequence (DNA): TGTGCCAGCAGCTTAGCCGGGACAGGCTATGGCTACACCTTC. This encodes CASSLAGTGYGYTF.

The J gene is TRBJ1-3, the V gene TRBV9, with D hard to call. This CDR3 is built from 14 residues. Germline V gene lookup returns CDR1 SGDLS and CDR2 YYNGEE. Between the trimmed V and J ends, which lost 4 bases and 0 bases, there was a span of 8 bases. CDR3 sequence: CASSLTDSGNTIYF. CDR3 sequence (DNA): TGTGCCAGCAGCCTAACAGACTCTGGAAACACCATATATTTT.

V and J are TRBV3-1 (or the pseudogene TRBV3-2) and TRBJ1-2; TRBD1 matches at 12 bases. This CDR3 spans 15 amino acids. CDR1 is LGHDT, CDR2 YNNKEL, per germline (reference sequence). Losses at the gene ends were 7 bases for V and 8 bases for J; bases not matched to a gene: 11. CDR3 amino acids: CASKTGTGGGYGYTF. The CDR3 DNA is TGTGCCAGCAAAACCGGGACAGGGGGCGGTTACGGCTACACCTTC.

V usage is TRBV10-3 and J usage is TRBJ2-1; TRBD1 aligns across 10 bases. CDR1 is ENHRY and CDR2 is SYGVKD in the germline V gene. This CDR3 is built from 18 residues. With 3 bases clipped from V and 5 bases from J, the junction kept 13 bases outside the gene matches. CDR3 coding DNA: TGTGCCATCAGTGAACTTTCGTGGGGACAGGGGTTCAACAATGAGCAGTTCTTC. Its protein product is CAISELSWGQGFNNEQFF.

This sequence joins TRBV19 and TRBJ1-4; D unresolved. There are 14 residues in the CDR3. Between the trimmed V and J ends, which lost 11 bases and 6 bases, there was a span of 19 bases. Germline CDR1 and CDR2: LNHDA and SQIVND (reference sequence). CDR3 in DNA: TGTGCCGCTTCGTCTAGTGGGTTGGATGAAAAACTGTTTTTT. Translation: CAASSSGLDEKLFF. Together with reference TRBV19 and TRBJ1-4, the CDR3 gives the full variable domain: DGGITQSPKYLFRKEGQNVTLSCEQNLNHDAMYWYRQDPGQGLRLIYYSQIVNDFQKGDIAEGYSVSREKKESFPLTVTSAQKNPTAFYLCAASSSGLDEKLFFGSGTQLSVL.

This clone was seen only a few times. The chain joins TRBV2 to TRBJ1-2; perhaps TRBD1 as D (5 bases). Between the trimmed V and J ends, which lost 5 bases and 2 bases, there was a span of 9 bases. Germline V gene sequence: CDR1 SNHLY, CDR2 FYNNEI. The CDR3 totals 13 residues. DNA for the CDR3: TGTGCCAGCAGTCCTCAGGGAAACTATGGCTACACCTTC. This codes for CASSPQGNYGYTF.

The chain uses TRBV9 and TRBJ2-3; 8 nucleotides match TRBD2. The CDR3 length is 19 residues. Trimming took 0 bases from V and 1 from J; bases not matched to a gene: 13. Germline V gene sequence: CDR1 SGDLS, CDR2 YYNGEE. For the CDR3, the DNA is TGTGCCAGCAGCGTAGACATAGCGGGGTTCACAAAGGGCACAGATACGCAGTATTTT. This translates into CASSVDIAGFTKGTDTQYF.

The V gene is TRBV2, the J gene TRBJ1-4; no firm D call. V dropped 7 bases and J dropped 2 bases, with 11 bases sitting between them. Germline V gives CDR1 SNHLY, CDR2 FYNNEI. CDR3 length: 14 residues. Written as DNA, the CDR3 is TGTGCCAGCACCCAAGACGGGACTAATGAAAAACTGTTTTTT. Amino acid sequence: CASTQDGTNEKLFF.

The chain is built from TRBV5-1 and TRBJ2-1; 12 bases match TRBD2. V shed 3 bases and J 10 bases; nucleotides not matched to a gene: 8. CDR1 and CDR2 (germline): SGHRS, YFSETQ. CDR3 size: 15 residues. CDR3 sequence: CASSSSSGGAEEQFF. Written as DNA, the CDR3 is TGCGCCAGCAGCTCGTCTAGCGGGGGGGCGGAGGAGCAGTTCTTC.

The J gene is TRBJ1-2, the V gene TRBV24-1; D ambiguous. Germline loops: CDR1 KGHDR, CDR2 SFDVKD. Trimming stripped 0 bases from V and 6 bases from J, with 10 bases between. The CDR3 has 14 amino acids. The CDR3 loop reads CATSDLSQDNGYTF. CDR3 sequence (DNA): TGTGCCACCAGTGATTTGAGTCAGGATAATGGCTACACCTTC.

The V call is TRBV6-5, the J call TRBJ1-5, with a possible D match to TRBD1 (5 bases). The germline V gene encodes CDR1 MNHEY and CDR2 SVGAGI. This CDR3 contains 15 residues. V was shortened by 5 bases and J by 3 bases, with 14 bases between the two germline ends. CDR3 loop: CASSSRDEDNQPQHF. CDR3 nucleotide sequence: TGTGCCAGCAGTAGCAGGGATGAAGACAATCAGCCCCAGCATTTT.